This TCR beta chain stems from a study of blood T cell repertoires in COVID-19. Study-wide context: Sample material is recorded as cDNA or gDNA derived from T cells, B-cell-depleted T cells, or PBMCs.

The protocol was immunoSEQ multiplex PCR, while the TCRdb copy is restricted to in-frame clones and leaves out a portion. This table holds 300,000 or so clones, roughly 86% found once. Germline CDR1 is LNHNV and CDR2 is YYDKDF (reference sequence). There are 15 residues in the CDR3. Between the trimmed V and J ends, which lost 1 base and 7 bases, there was a span of 16 bases. The V call is TRBV15, the J call TRBJ1-1, with D tentatively TRBD1 (6 bases). The clonotype was recovered from a woman between 45 and 60 years old who had been exposed to COVID-19. The sequencing sample was made of PBMCs or T cells enriched from blood (not recorded which). The CDR3 is CATSRAPGTTYEAFF. CDR3 coding DNA: TGTGCCACCAGCAGAGCCCCCGGGACAACCTATGAAGCTTTCTTT.